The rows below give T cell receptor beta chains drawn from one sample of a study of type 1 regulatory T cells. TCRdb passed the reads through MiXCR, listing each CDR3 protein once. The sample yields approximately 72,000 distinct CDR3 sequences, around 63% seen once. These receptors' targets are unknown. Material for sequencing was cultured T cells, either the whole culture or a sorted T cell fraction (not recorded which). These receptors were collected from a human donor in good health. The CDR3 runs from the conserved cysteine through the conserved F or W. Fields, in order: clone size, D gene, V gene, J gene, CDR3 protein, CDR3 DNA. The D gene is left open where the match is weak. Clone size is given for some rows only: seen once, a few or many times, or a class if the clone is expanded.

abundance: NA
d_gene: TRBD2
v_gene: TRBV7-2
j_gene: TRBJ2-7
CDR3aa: CASSLKGLAGEQYF
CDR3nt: TGTGCCAGCAGCTTGAAGGGACTAGCCGGCGAGCAGTACTTC

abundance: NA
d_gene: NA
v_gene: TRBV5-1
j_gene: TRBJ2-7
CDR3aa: CASSRATLSSYEQYF
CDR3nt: TGCGCCAGCAGCAGAGCAACTTTGAGCTCCTACGAGCAGTACTTC

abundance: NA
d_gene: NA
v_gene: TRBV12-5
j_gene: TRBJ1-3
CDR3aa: CASGFYSTAGNTIYF
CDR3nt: TGTGCTAGTGGTTTTTACTCGACTGCTGGAAACACCATATATTTT

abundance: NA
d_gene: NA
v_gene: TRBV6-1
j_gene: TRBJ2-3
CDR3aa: CASSEGGATDTQYF
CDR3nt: TGTGCCAGCAGTGAAGGGGGGGCCACAGATACGCAGTATTTT

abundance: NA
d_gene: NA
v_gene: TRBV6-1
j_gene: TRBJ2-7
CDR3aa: CAAQTAPYEQYF
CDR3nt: TGTGCCGCGCAGACAGCTCCCTACGAGCAGTACTTC

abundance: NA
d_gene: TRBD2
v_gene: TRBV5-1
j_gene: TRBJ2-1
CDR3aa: CASSLGPVGLAGRNEQFF
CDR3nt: TGCGCCAGCAGCTTGGGTCCAGTTGGGCTAGCGGGACGCAATGAGCAGTTCTTC

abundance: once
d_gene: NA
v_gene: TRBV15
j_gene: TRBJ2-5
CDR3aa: CATSKELKTQYF
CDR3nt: TGTGCCACCAGCAAAGAGTTGAAGACCCAGTACTTC

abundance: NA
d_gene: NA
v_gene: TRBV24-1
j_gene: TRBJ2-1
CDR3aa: CATSVVPPGDEQFF
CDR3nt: TGTGCCACCAGTGTAGTCCCGCCGGGCGATGAGCAGTTCTTC

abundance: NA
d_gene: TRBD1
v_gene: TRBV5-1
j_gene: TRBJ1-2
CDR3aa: CASSPSLRTGSNYGYTF
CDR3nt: TGCGCCAGCAGCCCGAGTCTCCGGACAGGCAGTAACTATGGCTACACCTTC

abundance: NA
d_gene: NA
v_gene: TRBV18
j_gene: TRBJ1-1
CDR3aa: CASSPGAEAFF
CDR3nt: TGTGCCAGCTCACCCGGGGCTGAAGCTTTCTTT

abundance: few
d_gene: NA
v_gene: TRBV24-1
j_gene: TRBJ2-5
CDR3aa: CATSAGGDQETQYF
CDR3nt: TGTGCCACCAGTGCAGGCGGAGATCAAGAGACCCAGTACTTC

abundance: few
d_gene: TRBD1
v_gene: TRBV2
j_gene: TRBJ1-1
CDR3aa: CASGWTGENTEAFF
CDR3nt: TGTGCCAGCGGGTGGACAGGAGAGAACACTGAAGCTTTCTTT

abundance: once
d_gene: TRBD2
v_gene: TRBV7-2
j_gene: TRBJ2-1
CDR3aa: CASRHSGGINNEQFF
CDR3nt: TGTGCCAGCAGACATAGCGGGGGTATTAACAATGAGCAGTTCTTC

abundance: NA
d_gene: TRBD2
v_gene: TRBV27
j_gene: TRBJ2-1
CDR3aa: CASRRRSGTRITHTNEQFF
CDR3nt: TGTGCCAGCCGGAGGCGTAGCGGGACCCGAATAACCCATACAAATGAGCAGTTCTTC

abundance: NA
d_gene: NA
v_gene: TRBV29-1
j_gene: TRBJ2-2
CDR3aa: CSVGTVPNTGELFF
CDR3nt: TGCAGCGTTGGGACAGTCCCGAACACCGGGGAGCTGTTTTTT

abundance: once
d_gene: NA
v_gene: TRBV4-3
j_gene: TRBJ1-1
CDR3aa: CASSHDGARDTEAFF
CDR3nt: TGCGCCAGCAGCCACGATGGGGCAAGGGACACTGAAGCTTTCTTT